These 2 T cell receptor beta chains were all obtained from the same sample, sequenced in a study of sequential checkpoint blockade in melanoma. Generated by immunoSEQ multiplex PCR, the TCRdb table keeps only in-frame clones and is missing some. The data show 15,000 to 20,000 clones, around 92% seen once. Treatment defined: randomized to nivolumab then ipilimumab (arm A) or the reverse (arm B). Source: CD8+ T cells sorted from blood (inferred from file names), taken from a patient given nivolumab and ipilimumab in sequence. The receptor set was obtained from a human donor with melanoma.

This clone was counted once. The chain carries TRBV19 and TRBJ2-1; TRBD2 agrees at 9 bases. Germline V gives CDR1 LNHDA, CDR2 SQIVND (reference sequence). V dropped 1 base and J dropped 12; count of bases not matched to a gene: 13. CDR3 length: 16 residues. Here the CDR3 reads CASSIVPSGARAWQFF. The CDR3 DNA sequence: TGTGCCAGTAGTATAGTCCCTAGCGGGGCTAGGGCCTGGCAGTTCTTC.

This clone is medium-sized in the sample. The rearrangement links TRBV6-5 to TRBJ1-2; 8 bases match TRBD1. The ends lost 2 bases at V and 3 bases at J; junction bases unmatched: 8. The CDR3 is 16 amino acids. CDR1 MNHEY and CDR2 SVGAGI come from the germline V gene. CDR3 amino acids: CASSYVTGTGHYGYTF. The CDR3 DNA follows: TGTGCCAGCAGTTACGTTACCGGGACAGGCCACTATGGCTACACCTTC.